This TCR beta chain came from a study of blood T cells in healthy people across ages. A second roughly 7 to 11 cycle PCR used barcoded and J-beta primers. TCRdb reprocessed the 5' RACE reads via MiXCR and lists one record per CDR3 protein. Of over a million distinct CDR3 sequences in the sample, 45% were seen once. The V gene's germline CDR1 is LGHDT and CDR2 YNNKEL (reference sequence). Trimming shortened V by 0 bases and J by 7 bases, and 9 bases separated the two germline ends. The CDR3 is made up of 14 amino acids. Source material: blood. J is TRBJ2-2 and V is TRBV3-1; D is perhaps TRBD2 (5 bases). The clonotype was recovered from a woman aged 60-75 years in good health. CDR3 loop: CASSQDSVNGELFF. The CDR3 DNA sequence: TGTGCCAGCAGCCAAGATAGCGTTAACGGGGAGCTGTTTTTT.